What follows are 9 T cell receptor beta chains derived from one specimen sequenced in a study of CD8+ T cells in alopecia areata. Reverse transcribed after extraction, RNA yielded cDNA as the sequencing template. Libraries were prepared by immunoSEQ multiplex PCR; TCRdb keeps only in-frame clonotypes and omits some of them. The sample has fewer than 200,000 clones; 58% are singletons. Described treatment: oral pan-JAK inhibitor, 5-10 mg twice daily. Sequencing was performed on CD4+ T cells sorted from blood, taken at approximately week 60, from a patient treated with tofacitinib. The receptors were sampled from a human donor with alopecia areata.

This chain links TRBV30 with TRBJ1-1; D possibly corresponds to TRBD1 (5 bases). CDR3 length: 14 amino acids. The V gene's germline CDR1 is GTSNPN and CDR2 SVGIG (reference sequence). Trimming removed 2 bases from V and 0 bases from J, with 10 bases in between. The CDR3 nucleotides read TGTGCCTGGAGTCCGGGACCCATGAACACTGAAGCTTTCTTT. Translation gives CAWSPGPMNTEAFF.

The chain has TRBV4-1 and TRBJ1-1; no definite D call. Germline loops: CDR1 MGHRA, CDR2 YSYEKL. Trimming took 0 bases from V and 1 from J, leaving 3 bases between them. This CDR3 contains 13 residues. The CDR3 nucleotides are TGCGCCAGCAGCCAAGATCGGAACACTGAAGCTTTCTTT. Translating gives CASSQDRNTEAFF.

The chain has TRBV29-1 and TRBJ1-3, with D hard to call. Trimming removed 4 bases at V and 0 bases at J, with 7 bases between. The CDR3 covers 13 residues. In germline, CDR1 is SQVTM, CDR2 ANQGSEA. The CDR3 DNA reads as TGCAGCGTTGGAGGAGGCTCTGGAAACACCATATATTTT. Encoded protein: CSVGGGSGNTIYF.

This sequence joins TRBV30 and TRBJ2-2; the D is unclear. The CDR3 is 11 amino acids. The V end lost 3 bases, the J end lost 3 bases, and 2 bases lay between the germline ends. Germline V gene sequence: CDR1 GTSNPN, CDR2 SVGIG (reference sequence). CDR3 in amino acids: CAWRYTGELFF. In DNA form, the CDR3 reads TGTGCCTGGAGATACACCGGGGAGCTGTTTTTT.

This chain uses TRBV27 with TRBJ1-4; unclear D gene. With 3 bases removed from V and 10 bases from J, the gap between germline ends came to 12 bases. CDR1 is MNHEY, CDR2 SMNVEV, per germline (reference sequence). The CDR3 sequence is 13 residues long. The CDR3: CASSFGPVGKLFF. CDR3 sequence (DNA): TGTGCCAGCAGTTTTGGGCCGGTCGGAAAACTGTTTTTT. Drawing the rest from reference TRBV27 and TRBJ1-4, the complete variable domain is EAQVTQNPRYLITVTGKKLTVTCSQNMNHEYMSWYRQDPGLGLRQIYYSMNVEVTDKGDVPEGYKVSRKEKRNFPLILESPSPNQTSLYFCASSFGPVGKLFFGSGTQLSVL.

This chain connects TRBV30 to TRBJ2-7; perhaps TRBD1 as D (6 bases). CDR3 length: 14 residues. The germline CDR1 and CDR2 sequences are GTSNPN and SVGIG (reference sequence). Trimming stripped 6 bases from V and 2 bases from J, with 17 bases between. The CDR3 bases are TGTGCCTGTAAGGGGCGACAGGTCGCCTACGAGCAGTACTTC. Encoded protein: CACKGRQVAYEQYF.

About this clone itself: One end of the junction is discordant with germline, which a read error may explain. The chain employs TRBV5-1 and TRBJ1-6, with D possibly matching TRBD1 (6 bases). The CDR3 has 12 residues. Per the germline V gene, CDR1 is SGHRS and CDR2 is YFSETQ. The CDR3 is CASRTENSPLHF. The CDR3 region has the DNA TGCGCGAGCAGGACAGAGAATTCACCCCTCCACTTT.

The chain employs TRBV11-3 and TRBJ2-7; D is possibly TRBD1 or TRBD2 (6 bases each). With 0 bases removed from V and 3 bases from J, the gap between germline ends came to 12 bases. CDR3 length: 15 amino acids. The V gene's germline CDR1 is SGHNT and CDR2 YENEEA. The CDR3, as DNA: TGTGCCAGCAGCTTAGAGGGGGGCGGCGGCTACGAGCAGTACTTC. Its translation is CASSLEGGGGYEQYF.

This rearrangement joins TRBV30 to TRBJ2-5, with TRBD2 matching 12 bases. V trimming: 3 bases; J trimming: 5 bases; junction bases outside the gene matches: 4. Per the germline V gene, CDR1 is GTSNPN and CDR2 is SVGIG (reference sequence). The CDR3 runs to 14 residues. CDR3 sequence: CAWSVTSGGETQYF. CDR3 DNA: TGTGCCTGGAGCGTCACTAGCGGGGGGGAGACCCAGTACTTC.